This T cell receptor (beta chain) was sequenced in a study of T cell repertoires in cytomegalovirus infection. Study-wide context: Selection of CMV epitopes for the study included recently identified HLA-C-restricted and well-studied HLA-B-restricted ones. Matching HLA type and CMV infection were both indicated by public TCR beta signatures. Whole-study findings and limits: Using cumulative public TCR beta family frequency, the authors identified those who carried CMV together with the relevant HLA.

MiXCR, run by TCRdb on the reads, gives a single entry per CDR3 protein. Of some 940,000 distinct CDR3 sequences in the sample, approximately 31% were seen once. Trimming took 5 bases from V and 0 from J, leaving 12 bases between them. Germline values: CDR1 LNHNV, CDR2 YYDKDF (reference sequence). The length of the CDR3 is 15 residues. Comment on this clonotype: No antigen is known for it.

The sequence was collected from a human donor in good health (CMV status not recorded). Some clones in this sample may be carry-over from other donors' samples. The rearrangement uses TRBV15 and TRBJ2-3; the D gene is possibly TRBD2 (5 bases). The sequences come from cultured CD8+ T cells from PBMCs, collected from culture after CMV antigen stimulation. The CDR3 DNA reads TGTGCCACCAGCGGTGTATGGACTAGCACAGATACGCAGTATTTT. As protein: CATSGVWTSTDTQYF.